The sequence of this T cell receptor (beta chain) was determined in a study of T cells after yellow fever vaccination (dated by TCRdb to the late 2010s). Broadly, across the study: The SMART-Seq v4 Ultra Low Input RNA kit was used to prepare libraries from fractions with low cell numbers. To follow T-cell clones before and after primary and booster YFV17D yellow fever vaccination, bulk TCR alpha and beta repertoires were sequenced over time. The cohort comprised two healthy male donors, one aged 18 to 30 and one aged 30 to 39 years. Blood samples were taken at several timepoints before and after primary and secondary immunization, and bulk PBMC replicates and cell subsets were isolated. The full study reports these points: After the booster, most of the clones that had expanded following primary vaccination were detected again (roughly 96% of CD4 and around nine tenths of CD8), which suggests that memory was broadly maintained. Because abundant contaminating clonotypes from the bulk population could be contained in FACS-sorted repertoires, computational filtering was required. A small fraction of clonotypes showed up in both the CD4 and CD8 compartments, probably as a result of convergent recombination. The secondary T-cell response was weaker than the primary response but faster, peaking on day 5 instead of day 15. Only a couple of donors were included in the study, so the extent to which the findings can be generalized is limited.

Synthesis of TCR cDNA relied on 5'RACE template switching, a step that introduced a universal primer site along with unique molecular identifiers. Priming of cDNA synthesis was performed from both the TCR alpha and TCR beta constant segments. Libraries were amplified in two PCR steps, with sample barcodes and sequencing adapters added in the second step. Sequencing of libraries was performed on Illumina HiSeq 2500 (2x100 bp) or NovaSeq (2x150 bp). In the source study's methods: Reads were demultiplexed and collapsed into UMI consensus sequences with MIGEC, and V(D)J alignment was performed with MiXCR. Clonotypes responding to the vaccine were identified with edgeR on replicate PBMC samples, with the criteria of FDR below 0.01 and a log2 fold change above 5 up to day 15. Each bulk clonotype received a CD4 or CD8 identity based on whether the sequenced CD4 or CD8 repertoire contained that clonotype at higher abundance. The public reads were reanalyzed by TCRdb: fastp trimming at Q25, MiXCR alignment, in-frame beta chains only. Rows are unified per CDR3 protein, each entry keeping the most common DNA and genes. The V and J calls, along with clone size, are taken from TCRdb and not from the paper's own processing. For this sample there are approximately 550,000 distinct CDR3 sequences; approximately 13% appear just once. About 14% of the sample is in the top ten clones.

The sample's treatment or condition label, decoded: live attenuated yellow fever vaccine strain. At each blood-draw timepoint, two biological replicates of bulk PBMCs were collected. PBMCs were isolated from peripheral blood using a standard Ficoll-Paque protocol. RNA was extracted with TriZol from bulk PBMCs, CD4 and CD8 fractions, and dextramer-positive and dextramer-negative fractions. This clonotype turned up a few times. The target of this receptor is not known. Base qualities are not at hand, and no much larger clone is one base apart. A distance of 13 bases separates the germline ends of V and J, which lose 5 bases and 11 bases respectively. The cysteine opens and the phenylalanine closes a CDR3 of 12 amino acids. The DNA shown is the 36-base CDR3, in frame from base 1.

The chain employs TRBV12-3 or TRBV12-4 and TRBJ1-5; a confident D gene designation cannot be given. The clonotype comes from a man aged 30 to 39 who received the YFV17D yellow fever vaccine. Sequenced here: PBMCs, sampled on the day of the yellow fever booster vaccination. The CDR3 is CASSTHTGTQHF. The DNA sequence is as follows: TGTGCCAGCAGTACCCACACGGGAACCCAGCATTTT.